This note documents a single T cell receptor (beta chain) sequence. What it binds is not known. The data stem from a study of cytomegalovirus exposure and HLA in healthy donors. Study-wide points: An analysis done earlier found most TCR beta V segments productive about 90% or about 30% of the time. Association of a missense DCLRE1C variant with TCR beta V- and J-gene trimming was reported in a later analysis.

PCR was performed using 60 Vbeta and 13 Jbeta primers. Repertoires were generated with immunoSEQ multiplex PCR, while TCRdb's copy carries only in-frame clones and drops some. The sample has some 200,000 clones, about 70% seen once. The sequenced sample consisted of PBMCs. The receptor was isolated from a man in his forties in good health and CMV-seropositive.

The CDR3 loop is CASSSQTDTQYF. The CDR3 coding sequence is TGTGCCAGCAGCTCCCAGACAGATACGCAGTATTTT. The chain couples TRBV9 to TRBJ2-3; D is unclear. Trimming shortened V by 4 bases and J by 3 bases, and 6 bases separated the two germline ends. The CDR3 has 12 residues. CDR1 and CDR2 (germline): SGDLS, YYNGEE.